This T cell receptor (beta chain) was sequenced during a study of cytotoxic CD8 clonotypes in ibrutinib-treated CLL. Study background: Partial responses numbered some 24 and complete responses 2; after a median about 68 months, roughly 15 stayed remitted and 12 progressed. Whole-study findings and limits: At progression, clonality fell back toward baseline after rising at ibrutinib response.

Unmatched junction bases numbered 9, after V lost 4 bases and J lost 4 bases. The CDR3 extends over 15 amino acids. Germline assignment: CDR1 ENHRY and CDR2 SYGVKD. Researchers set a sequencing depth target of 1 in 200,000 to 1 in 1 million T cells. Measured with immunoSEQ multiplex PCR; TCRdb has only the in-frame clones, and not every one. This table holds hundreds of thousands of clones, roughly 73% found once. Regarding this clone: Antigen specificity is unknown.

Genomic DNA for TCR beta libraries, around 2 micrograms, came from cryopreserved PBMCs. Sequencing was performed on PBMCs, taken after 12 months of ibrutinib treatment. The chain couples TRBV10-3 to TRBJ2-7; 8 positions agree with TRBD2. The source is a human donor with chronic lymphocytic leukemia. This CDR3 is CAISGSGTSRYEQYF. CDR3 coding DNA: TGTGCCATCAGTGGCTCCGGGACTAGTAGGTACGAGCAGTACTTC.